The 13 T cell receptor beta chains below all came from one sample that was sequenced in a study of blood T cell repertoires in COVID-19. Clones were sequenced by immunoSEQ multiplex PCR, and TCRdb holds only the in-frame ones, with some missing. Of 150,000 to 180,000 clones detected, more than 85% appear once; the ten largest clones hold approximately 2.4%. Sequencing was carried out using peripheral blood. The receptors stem from a woman in her sixties or seventies with acute or convalescent COVID-19.

The V gene is TRBV19, the J gene TRBJ1-2; perhaps TRBD1 as D (5 bases). The length of the CDR3 is 13 residues. Germline V CDR1 and CDR2: LNHDA, SQIVND (reference sequence). The V end was cut by 4 bases, the J end by 4 bases, with 10 bases between. CDR3 in DNA: TGTGCCAGTAGTAAAGCGGGGCTCTATGGCTACACCTTC. Translated, it gives CASSKAGLYGYTF.

The rearrangement links TRBV27 to TRBJ1-5; D is undetermined. The CDR3 has 12 amino acids. Germline CDR1 is MNHEY and CDR2 is SMNVEV (reference sequence). The V end lost 3 bases, the J end lost 4 bases, and 4 bases lay between the germline ends. CDR3 protein: CASSFGNQPQHF. CDR3 bases: TGTGCCAGCAGTTTCGGGAATCAGCCCCAGCATTTT.

The chain has TRBV7-2 and TRBJ2-7; 9 bases match TRBD2. Germline values: CDR1 SGHTA, CDR2 FQGNSA. Trimming took 1 base from V and 4 from J; bases not matched to a gene: 2. CDR3 length: 14 amino acids. The CDR3 sequence: CASSLGLAGYEQYF. CDR3 sequence (DNA): TGTGCCAGCAGCTTAGGGCTAGCGGGGTACGAGCAGTACTTC.

This sequence joins TRBV29-1 and TRBJ1-2; possibly TRBD1 for D (5 bases). The CDR3 runs 14 residues. V lost 4 bases, J lost 4 bases, and 16 bases lay in between. The germline CDR1 and CDR2 sequences are SQVTM and ANQGSEA. Written as DNA, the CDR3 is TGCAGCGTTGGGGGCGCATCAGGTAGCTATGGCTACACCTTC. Protein sequence: CSVGGASGSYGYTF.

The CDR3 nucleotides are TGTGCCAGCAGCTGGACAGGGGGAGAGAGCTATGGCTACACCTTC. It encodes CASSWTGGESYGYTF. The chain recombines TRBV28 with TRBJ1-2; 10 bases line up with TRBD1. From germline, CDR1 is MDHEN and CDR2 SYDVKM. CDR3 length equals 15 residues. V shed 6 bases and J 4 bases; nucleotides not matched to a gene: 8.

This chain connects TRBV6-2 or TRBV6-3 to TRBJ2-7, with a weak D call TRBD2 (6 bases). The CDR3 covers 11 residues. The germline V gene encodes CDR1 MNHEY and CDR2 SVGEGT. V lost 5 bases to trimming and J lost 4 bases, with 6 bases between them. The CDR3 reads CASSRGYEQYV. The CDR3 DNA reads TGTGCCAGCAGTCGGGGGTACGAGCAGTACGTC.

The chain recombines TRBV6-5 with TRBJ1-2; the D is unclear. The V end lost 0 bases, the J end lost 7 bases, and 15 bases lay between the germline ends. Germline loops: CDR1 MNHEY, CDR2 SVGAGI. The CDR3 is 15 amino acids. This CDR3 is CASSYSNSAGFGYTF. The CDR3 DNA is TGTGCCAGCAGTTACTCGAATTCGGCAGGATTTGGCTACACCTTC.

The chain couples TRBV2 to TRBJ1-1; D is ambiguous. The CDR3 is 13 amino acids. Looked up from germline, CDR1 is SNHLY and CDR2 is FYNNEI. Deletions cut 4 bases from V and 0 bases from J, with 6 bases between. CDR3 DNA: TGTGCCAGCAGTGGAGATATGAACACTGAAGCTTTCTTT. This sequence encodes CASSGDMNTEAFF. Full variable domain (remainder filled in from reference TRBV2 and TRBJ1-1): EPEVTQTPSHQVTQMGQEVILRCVPISNHLYFYWYRQILGQKVEFLVSFYNNEISEKSEIFDDQFSVERPDGSNFTLKIRSTKLEDSAMYFCASSGDMNTEAFFGQGTRLTVV.

The chain has TRBV3-1 (or the pseudogene TRBV3-2) and TRBJ1-2; D not resolved. This CDR3 is built from 14 residues. CDR1 and CDR2 (germline): LGHDT, YNNKEL (reference sequence). The V end lost 0 bases, the J end lost 2 bases, and 7 bases lay between the germline ends. CDR3 nucleotide sequence: TGTGCCAGCAGCCAAGAGGCGGGGAACTATGGCTACACCTTC. It specifies CASSQEAGNYGYTF.

This clone was counted once. The V call is TRBV7-6, the J call TRBJ1-6; D is possibly TRBD1 (5 bases). From germline, CDR1 is SGHVS and CDR2 FNYEAQ. The CDR3 is 16 amino acids. Trimming took 5 bases from V and 7 from J, leaving 18 bases between them. CDR3 sequence reads: CASSLSMTATNSPLHF. CDR3 bases: TGTGCCAGCAGCCTCTCCATGACAGCTACCAATTCACCCCTCCACTTT.

This clone is a singleton in its sample. V is TRBV28 and J is TRBJ1-2; TRBD1 matches at 7 bases. Germline V gene data show CDR1 as MDHEN and CDR2 as SYDVKM. V lost 5 bases and J lost 4; bases outside the gene matches: 4. This CDR3 has 13 residues. Here the CDR3 reads CASSVGQLYGYTF. Here the CDR3 DNA reads TGTGCCAGCAGTGTGGGACAGCTCTATGGCTACACCTTC.

The rearrangement uses TRBV18 and TRBJ1-4, with D hard to call. This CDR3 spans 14 amino acids. CDR1 is KGHSH, CDR2 LQKENI, per germline. V was trimmed by 3 bases and J by 10 bases, leaving 15 bases between them. CDR3 DNA: TGTGCCAGCTCACCGGCAGGCGAGTCAGGAAAACTGTTTTTT. This encodes CASSPAGESGKLFF.

This chain links TRBV10-2 with TRBJ2-3; weak D call: TRBD2 (7 bases). Trimming cost V 6 bases and J 6 bases, with 16 bases left between them. Germline V gene data show CDR1 as WSHSY and CDR2 as SAAADI. This CDR3 contains 14 residues. The CDR3 region has the DNA TGCGCCAGCAGCGGGGTGGGGAGGGGGGATACGCAGTATTTT. Translation gives CASSGVGRGDTQYF.